This T cell receptor (beta chain) came from a study of T-cell reconstitution after alpha-beta-depleted transplantation in children. This clonotype showed up just a few times. Unique molecular identifiers were incorporated during preparation of the TCRbeta library. TCRdb passed the PCR reads through MiXCR, listing each CDR3 protein once. The sample shows about 270,000 distinct CDR3 sequences, over 8% of them seen only once. The receptor was derived from a human donor who donated a stem cell graft to a child with SCID. The sample consisted of PBMCs from the stem cell graft donor, taken from the stem cell graft.

CDR3 nucleotides: TGTGCCAGCAGCCAAGTTCGGGGGGCCGAAGCCTACGAGCAGTACTTC. It yields the protein CASSQVRGAEAYEQYF. The V call is TRBV4-2, the J call TRBJ2-7; D is perhaps TRBD2 (7 bases). The CDR3 consists of 16 residues. The germline V and J ends were trimmed by 1 base and 2 bases, with 15 bases remaining between them. Germline CDR1 LGHNA, CDR2 YNFKEQ.